This TCR beta chain was recorded in a study of T-cell memory formation after mild COVID-19. MiXCR was run by TCRdb on the 5' RACE reads, yielding one entry per CDR3 protein. The data hold 450,000 to 650,000 distinct CDR3 sequences, with over 20% observed a single time. This TCR was recovered from an adult woman who had mild COVID-19 (a few samples of this study predate the infection). Cell type and time point are not known. The sequenced material came from PBMCs or a T cell subset sorted from them (not recorded which).

This CDR3 reads CASSLGRKLDTQYF. DNA for the CDR3: TGCGCCAGCAGCTTGGGACGGAAGTTAGATACGCAGTATTTT. This chain uses TRBV5-1 with TRBJ2-3; no reliable D call. Deletions cut 0 bases from V and 5 bases from J, with 10 bases between. This CDR3 is 14 amino acids long. The germline V gene encodes CDR1 SGHRS and CDR2 YFSETQ.